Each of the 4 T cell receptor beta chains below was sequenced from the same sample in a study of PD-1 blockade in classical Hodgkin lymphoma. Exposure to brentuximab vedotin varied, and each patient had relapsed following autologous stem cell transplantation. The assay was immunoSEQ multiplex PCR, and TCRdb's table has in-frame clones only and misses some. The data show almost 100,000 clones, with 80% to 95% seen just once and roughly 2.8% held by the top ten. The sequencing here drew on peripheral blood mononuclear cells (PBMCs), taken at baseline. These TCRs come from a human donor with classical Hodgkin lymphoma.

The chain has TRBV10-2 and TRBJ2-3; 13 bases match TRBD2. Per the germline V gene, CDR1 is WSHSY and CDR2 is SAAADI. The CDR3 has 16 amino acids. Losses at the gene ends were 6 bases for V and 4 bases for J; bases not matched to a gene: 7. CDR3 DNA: TGCGCCAGCAGCCTCGGGACTAGCGGGATCGCAGATACGCAGTATTTT. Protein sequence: CASSLGTSGIADTQYF.

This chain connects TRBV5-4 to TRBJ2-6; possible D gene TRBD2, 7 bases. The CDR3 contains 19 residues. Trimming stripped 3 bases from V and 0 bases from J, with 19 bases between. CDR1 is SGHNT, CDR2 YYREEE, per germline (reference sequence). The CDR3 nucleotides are TGTGCCAGCAGCTCGCCGGGGGGCGCGGGCGTCTCTGGGGCCAACGTCCTGACTTTC. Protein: CASSSPGGAGVSGANVLTF.

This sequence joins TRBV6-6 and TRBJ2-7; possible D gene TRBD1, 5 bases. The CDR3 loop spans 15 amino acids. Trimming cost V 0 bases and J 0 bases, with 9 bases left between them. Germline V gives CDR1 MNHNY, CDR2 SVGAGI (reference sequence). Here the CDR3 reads CASSYSQGNSYEQYF. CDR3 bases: TGTGCCAGCAGTTACTCTCAGGGAAACTCCTACGAGCAGTACTTC.

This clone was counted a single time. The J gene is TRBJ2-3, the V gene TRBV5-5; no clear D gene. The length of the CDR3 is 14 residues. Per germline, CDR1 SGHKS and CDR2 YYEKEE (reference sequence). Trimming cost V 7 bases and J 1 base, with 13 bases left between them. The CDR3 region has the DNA TGTGCCAGCTCCCCGTATTTCCGCACAGATACGCAGTATTTT. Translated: CASSPYFRTDTQYF.